A selection of T cell receptor beta chains follows, all from one sample in a study of T cell changes during pregnancy in multiple sclerosis. Using immunoSEQ multiplex PCR, the repertoire was profiled, and TCRdb retains in-frame clones only, with some absent. The sample contains under 35,000 clones, about 83% of which appear only once. Sequencing was performed on CD8+ T cells from peripheral blood mononuclear cells, taken after pregnancy. The receptors were gathered from a female donor with multiple sclerosis, enrolled in a pregnancy study. The CDR3 runs from the conserved cysteine through the conserved F or W. D genes are given only for firm matches.

CDR3 protein: CASSPRPGTGKVNEQFF; J gene: TRBJ2-1; D gene: TRBD1; V gene: TRBV18
CDR3 protein: CASFEQGLGSGANVLTF; J gene: TRBJ2-6; D gene: -; V gene: TRBV5-4
CDR3 protein: CASSVFPGNTEAFF; J gene: TRBJ1-1; D gene: -; V gene: TRBV9
CDR3 protein: CASSPVPGQENTGELFF; J gene: TRBJ2-2; D gene: TRBD1; V gene: TRBV18
CDR3 protein: CATSTLRLDREDTGELFF; J gene: TRBJ2-2; D gene: TRBD1; V gene: TRBV15
CDR3 protein: CASSFSGTAYGYTF; J gene: TRBJ1-2; D gene: TRBD1; V gene: TRBV11-2
CDR3 protein: CASSYGTGVNEQFF; J gene: TRBJ2-1; D gene: TRBD1; V gene: TRBV6-5
CDR3 protein: CASSQDGGGPPGELFF; J gene: TRBJ2-2; D gene: TRBD2; V gene: TRBV4-3
CDR3 protein: CASSTGQGYTEAFF; J gene: TRBJ1-1; D gene: TRBD1; V gene: TRBV7-6
CDR3 protein: CASSDPDSPSEAFF; J gene: TRBJ1-1; D gene: -; V gene: TRBV25-1
CDR3 protein: CASSFAGYQDTEAFF; J gene: TRBJ1-1; D gene: -; V gene: TRBV5-6
CDR3 protein: CASGAGGNEQFF; J gene: TRBJ2-1; D gene: TRBD2; V gene: TRBV6-5
CDR3 protein: CASSPRTGSMAEAFF; J gene: TRBJ1-1; D gene: TRBD1; V gene: TRBV10-1
CDR3 protein: CASSYMNTEAFF; J gene: TRBJ1-1; D gene: -; V gene: TRBV2
CDR3 protein: CASSLIEGNQPQHF; J gene: TRBJ1-5; D gene: -; V gene: TRBV7-6
CDR3 protein: CASSYLASGDYEQYF; J gene: TRBJ2-7; D gene: TRBD2; V gene: TRBV6-5
CDR3 protein: CASSLRGMGSETQYF; J gene: TRBJ2-5; D gene: -; V gene: TRBV28
CDR3 protein: CASSLQRGSSYEQYF; J gene: TRBJ2-7; D gene: TRBD2; V gene: TRBV13
CDR3 protein: CAWSVQEQGVGGYTF; J gene: TRBJ1-2; D gene: TRBD1; V gene: TRBV30
CDR3 protein: CASSLVRQGGYLNEKLFF; J gene: TRBJ1-4; D gene: TRBD1; V gene: TRBV11-2
CDR3 protein: CASSQEGPAGGPGGELFF; J gene: TRBJ2-2; D gene: TRBD2; V gene: TRBV4-2
CDR3 protein: CASSLTGAGANVLTF; J gene: TRBJ2-6; D gene: TRBD1; V gene: TRBV7-6
CDR3 protein: CSVVGYKTGTQTSYEQYF; J gene: TRBJ2-7; D gene: -; V gene: TRBV29-1
CDR3 protein: CASSAWDSQETQYF; J gene: TRBJ2-5; D gene: TRBD1; V gene: TRBV9
CDR3 protein: CASAYGGNTIYF; J gene: TRBJ1-3; D gene: -; V gene: TRBV5-6
CDR3 protein: CASSKGVGQGWDEQYF; J gene: TRBJ2-7; D gene: -; V gene: TRBV27
CDR3 protein: CASSPPGQALEGPSGNTIYF; J gene: TRBJ1-3; D gene: TRBD1; V gene: TRBV28
CDR3 protein: CASSITATNTEAFF; J gene: TRBJ1-1; D gene: -; V gene: TRBV19
CDR3 protein: CASSPSPGTGNQPQHF; J gene: TRBJ1-5; D gene: TRBD1; V gene: TRBV5-1
CDR3 protein: CASSEFGLGETQYF; J gene: TRBJ2-5; D gene: -; V gene: TRBV2
CDR3 protein: CASSFWTVNYGYTF; J gene: TRBJ1-2; D gene: -; V gene: TRBV5-4
CDR3 protein: CSAGNAFF; J gene: TRBJ1-1; D gene: -; V gene: TRBV29-1
CDR3 protein: CAWSVHRGFYEQYF; J gene: TRBJ2-7; D gene: -; V gene: TRBV30
CDR3 protein: CAWSPRDRGLLMNTEAFF; J gene: TRBJ1-1; D gene: TRBD1; V gene: TRBV30
CDR3 protein: CASSLDGVWGLTGNTIYF; J gene: TRBJ1-3; D gene: -; V gene: TRBV11-2
CDR3 protein: CASSFGTSGRYEQFF; J gene: TRBJ2-1; D gene: TRBD2; V gene: TRBV5-6
CDR3 protein: CASSQALRDSYNEQFF; J gene: TRBJ2-1; D gene: TRBD1; V gene: TRBV4-1
CDR3 protein: CASRATGAIVQETQYF; J gene: TRBJ2-5; D gene: TRBD1; V gene: TRBV5-1
CDR3 protein: CASSEGATGTEAFF; J gene: TRBJ1-1; D gene: -; V gene: TRBV2
CDR3 protein: CSGLAVNTDTQYF; J gene: TRBJ2-3; D gene: TRBD2; V gene: TRBV29-1
CDR3 protein: CASSLGQRAGYTF; J gene: TRBJ1-2; D gene: -; V gene: TRBV27
CDR3 protein: CASSQAGQTGNTIYF; J gene: TRBJ1-3; D gene: -; V gene: TRBV4-3
CDR3 protein: CASSYIWTGVEEKLFF; J gene: TRBJ1-4; D gene: TRBD1; V gene: TRBV5-8
CDR3 protein: CSVDGGTEAFF; J gene: TRBJ1-1; D gene: -; V gene: TRBV29-1
CDR3 protein: CASSFTGGLRETQYF; J gene: TRBJ2-5; D gene: TRBD1; V gene: TRBV5-1
CDR3 protein: CASSFGLAGTDTQYF; J gene: TRBJ2-3; D gene: TRBD2; V gene: TRBV13
CDR3 protein: CASSPSPGVPMNTEAFF; J gene: TRBJ1-1; D gene: -; V gene: TRBV18
CDR3 protein: CASSLEGQGAVVYYGYTF; J gene: TRBJ1-2; D gene: TRBD1; V gene: TRBV5-1
CDR3 protein: CASSSSGGNEQFF; J gene: TRBJ2-1; D gene: TRBD2; V gene: TRBV7-8
CDR3 protein: CASSWMPGVGNTEAFF; J gene: TRBJ1-1; D gene: -; V gene: TRBV13
CDR3 protein: CASGLVGDRPYEQYF; J gene: TRBJ2-7; D gene: TRBD1; V gene: TRBV12-5
CDR3 protein: CASSPGLAGNTIYF; J gene: TRBJ1-3; D gene: -; V gene: TRBV13
CDR3 protein: CASMEGGDLGAQYF; J gene: TRBJ2-5; D gene: -; V gene: TRBV19
CDR3 protein: CASSYSPDRANEQYF; J gene: TRBJ2-7; D gene: TRBD1; V gene: TRBV6-5
CDR3 protein: CASSVPLSGALPDTQYF; J gene: TRBJ2-3; D gene: TRBD2; V gene: TRBV2
CDR3 protein: CASRWIARHSNQPQHF; J gene: TRBJ1-5; D gene: -; V gene: TRBV12-2
CDR3 protein: CASSPRVGELNYGYTF; J gene: TRBJ1-2; D gene: -; V gene: TRBV4-1
CDR3 protein: CASSPSSGGADTQYF; J gene: TRBJ2-3; D gene: TRBD2; V gene: TRBV6-4
CDR3 protein: CASSYSQSLAPETQYF; J gene: TRBJ2-5; D gene: TRBD2; V gene: TRBV6-5